These 28 T cell receptor beta chains were sequenced from one sample in a study of blood T cell repertoires in COVID-19 (dated by TCRdb to 2018 to 2020). To prepare the library, the immunoSEQ multiplex PCR assay was applied. TCRdb provides this immuneACCESS table in a form limited to in-frame rearrangements. Some clones are lacking; in checked studies, under half of them reflect an unresolved V gene, and why the rest are absent is not known. This sample comprises around 80,000 clones, about 88% of them detected only once. The top ten clones comprise over 8.5% of the sample. Specimen: peripheral blood. These receptors came from a human donor in a cohort sampled during active COVID-19.

The chain employs TRBV6-6 and TRBJ2-1; D gene uncertain. The CDR3 runs 13 residues. Germline V lookup: CDR1 MNHNY, CDR2 SVGAGI (reference sequence). Deletions cut 5 bases from V and 6 bases from J, with 11 bases between. CDR3 in DNA: TGTGCCAGCAGTGCCACTACACCCAATGAGCAGTTCTTC. This translates into CASSATTPNEQFF.

The genes are TRBV4-1 and TRBJ1-2, with D tentatively TRBD1 (5 bases). CDR1 MGHRA and CDR2 YSYEKL come from the germline V gene. V was shortened by 6 bases and J by 6 bases, with 17 bases between the two germline ends. The CDR3 spans 14 residues. This chain's CDR3 is CASSRAGGADGYTF. The CDR3, as DNA: TGCGCCAGCAGTCGAGCAGGAGGGGCGGATGGCTACACCTTC.

This rearrangement joins TRBV29-1 to TRBJ2-3, with D tentatively TRBD2 (6 bases). Germline CDR1 is SQVTM and CDR2 is ANQGSEA. V was cut by 3 bases and J by 2 bases, with 18 bases left in between. The CDR3 runs to 16 residues. The CDR3 sequence: CSVEGGGTRSTDTQYF. CDR3 in DNA: TGCAGCGTTGAGGGTGGCGGGACCAGGTCCACAGATACGCAGTATTTT.

The rearrangement links TRBV7-8 to TRBJ2-7, with 11 bases aligning to TRBD2. Germline assignment: CDR1 SGHVS and CDR2 FQNEAQ. The trim removed 5 bases at V and 7 bases at J, leaving 16 bases unmatched. This CDR3 region has 17 residues. The CDR3 spells CASSRGAGQTSGVEQYF. CDR3 DNA: TGTGCCAGCAGCCGTGGGGCAGGTCAGACTAGCGGGGTGGAGCAGTACTTC.

The rearrangement joins TRBV11-3 to TRBJ2-1; D call uncertain. This CDR3 spans 13 amino acids. With 5 bases removed from V and 10 bases from J, the gap between germline ends came to 15 bases. Looked up from germline, CDR1 is SGHNT and CDR2 is YENEEA. In DNA, the CDR3 is TGTGCCAGCAGCCTAACGGGTAGTTTCGAGCAGTTCTTC. This translates into CASSLTGSFEQFF.

This chain joins TRBV11-2 and TRBJ2-3; D gene unclear. Germline CDR1 SGHAT, CDR2 FQNNGV. Trimming took off 5 bases at V and 4 bases at J, with 7 bases between the two ends. The length of the CDR3 is 12 residues. CDR3: CASSREADTQYF. The CDR3 DNA follows: TGTGCCAGCAGCCGAGAAGCAGATACGCAGTATTTT.

The J gene is TRBJ2-7, the V gene TRBV12-5, with 11 nucleotides matching TRBD1. Trimming removed 2 bases from V and 3 bases from J; junction bases left unmatched: 21. Germline CDR1 reads LGHNT; CDR2 reads FRNRAP. The CDR3 has 21 residues. The CDR3 loop reads CASGLPCVRDRGSVTVYEQYF. The CDR3 DNA sequence: TGTGCTAGTGGTTTGCCCTGTGTTCGGGACAGGGGGTCGGTAACGGTCTACGAGCAGTACTTC.

The chain carries TRBV6-1 and TRBJ1-2; D possibly corresponds to TRBD1 (6 bases). CDR1 and CDR2 (germline): MNHNS, SASEGT. The CDR3 spans 14 residues. Trimming took 3 bases from V and 7 from J, leaving 15 bases between them. The CDR3 loop is CASSDAAGESGYTF. The CDR3 nucleotides read TGTGCCAGCAGTGACGCAGCAGGGGAGAGTGGCTACACCTTC.

The rearrangement joins TRBV13 to TRBJ1-2; 7 positions agree with TRBD1. Trimming took 0 bases from V and 0 from J; bases not matched to a gene: 7. This CDR3 is 17 amino acids long. The germline CDR1 and CDR2 sequences are PRHDT and FYEKMQ (reference sequence). CDR3 sequence reads: CASSLGTGFASNYGYTF. The CDR3 nucleotides are TGTGCCAGCAGCTTAGGGACAGGGTTCGCGTCTAACTATGGCTACACCTTC.

The CDR3 here is CASSHNDRSIYNEQFF. CDR3 DNA sequence: TGCGCCAGCAGCCATAACGACAGGTCTATTTACAATGAGCAGTTCTTC. The rearrangement links TRBV4-1 to TRBJ2-1; D may be TRBD1 (6 bases). The germline CDR1 and CDR2 sequences are MGHRA and YSYEKL. CDR3 length: 16 residues. V was cut by 3 bases and J by 4 bases, with 16 bases left in between.

The CDR3: CASSSGTGYQETQYF. For the CDR3, the DNA is TGCGCCAGCAGCTCTGGGACAGGGTATCAAGAGACCCAGTACTTC. V is TRBV5-1 and J is TRBJ2-5; 9 nucleotides match TRBD1. The V and J ends lost 3 bases and 2 bases, in that order; junction bases with no gene match: 5. CDR3 length: 15 residues. Per the germline V gene, CDR1 is SGHRS and CDR2 is YFSETQ.

The chain is built from TRBV6-5 and TRBJ1-4, with 8 positions matching TRBD1. CDR3 length equals 15 residues. Germline CDR1 is MNHEY and CDR2 is SVGAGI. V dropped 6 bases and J dropped 5; count of bases not matched to a gene: 8. In nucleotides, the CDR3 is TGTGCCAGCAGGACCACAGGGGGACACAATGAAAAACTGTTTTTT. This codes for CASRTTGGHNEKLFF.

The V and J genes are TRBV29-1 and TRBJ2-7; 9 positions match TRBD1. Germline lookup yields CDR1 SQVTM and CDR2 ANQGSEA. The trim removed 4 bases at V and 1 base at J, leaving 17 bases unmatched. The CDR3 is 18 amino acids. In DNA form, the CDR3 reads TGCAGCGTTGGGAGAACACGACCGGGACAGGGCAAGTCCTACGAGCAGTACTTC. This codes for CSVGRTRPGQGKSYEQYF.

V is TRBV4-1 and J is TRBJ2-3; 7 positions match TRBD2. This CDR3 contains 15 residues. The germline V gene has CDR1 MGHRA and CDR2 YSYEKL. The ends lost 5 bases at V and 0 bases at J; junction bases unmatched: 5. CDR3 loop: CASSITSVSTDTQYF. The DNA for the CDR3 is TGCGCCAGCAGCATAACTAGCGTTAGCACAGATACGCAGTATTTT.

J is TRBJ2-7 and V is TRBV9; 7 bases align to TRBD2. V was clipped by 0 bases and J by 2 bases; unmatched bases: 8. This CDR3 spans 16 amino acids. Germline V CDR1 and CDR2: SGDLS, YYNGEE. Written as DNA, the CDR3 is TGTGCCAGCAGCGTAGGGGAGGGTGTTAGGGCCTACGAGCAGTACTTC. Translated: CASSVGEGVRAYEQYF. The full variable domain, with the rest looked up from reference TRBV9 and TRBJ2-7, is DSGVTQTPKHLITATGQRVTLRCSPRSGDLSVYWYQQSLDQGLQFLIQYYNGEERAKGNILERFSAQQFPDLHSELNLSSLELGDSALYFCASSVGEGVRAYEQYFGPGTRLTVT.

This sequence joins TRBV30 and TRBJ1-1; D possibly corresponds to TRBD1 (6 bases). Trimming removed 3 bases at V and 1 base at J, with 9 bases between. Per germline, CDR1 GTSNPN and CDR2 SVGIG (reference sequence). This CDR3 comprises 13 residues. CDR3 DNA: TGTGCCTGGAGCGAACAGGGGAACACTGAAGCTTTCTTT. Protein sequence: CAWSEQGNTEAFF.

The rearrangement joins TRBV11-2 to TRBJ1-2, with 8 bases that match TRBD1. Trimming cost V 3 bases and J 4 bases; bases outside gene matches: 10. The CDR3 contains 16 residues. The germline V gene encodes CDR1 SGHAT and CDR2 FQNNGV. The DNA for the CDR3 is TGTGCCAGCAGCTTGGGGCAGGGGGCGAAGATCTATGGCTACACCTTC. Amino acid sequence: CASSLGQGAKIYGYTF.

The chain recombines TRBV5-4 with TRBJ1-6; 9 nucleotides agree with TRBD1. J lost 7 bases, V lost 1 base, and 3 bases had no gene match. The CDR3 totals 15 residues. Germline V CDR1 and CDR2: SGHNT, YYREEE (reference sequence). The CDR3 nucleotides are TGTGCCAGCAGCTTGACACAGGGGGCGAATTCACCCCTCCACTTT. Translation gives CASSLTQGANSPLHF.

The rearrangement links TRBV6-6 to TRBJ2-7; a possible D gene is TRBD1 (5 bases). The CDR3 runs 15 residues. CDR1 is MNHNY and CDR2 is SVGAGI in the germline V gene (reference sequence). With 5 bases removed from V and 6 bases from J, the gap between germline ends came to 20 bases. CDR3 residues: CASSPGSQGVGEQYF. The CDR3 coding sequence is TGTGCCAGCAGTCCCGGGTCACAAGGGGTGGGCGAGCAGTACTTC.

The chain is built from TRBV27 and TRBJ1-3; D not resolved. Trimming left V 4 bases short and J 0 bases short, with 7 bases between. Germline-derived CDR1 and CDR2 are MNHEY and SMNVEV (reference sequence). This CDR3 has 14 residues. The DNA of the CDR3 is TGTGCCAGCAGTTCCTCCGGCTCTGGAAACACCATATATTTT. It is translated as CASSSSGSGNTIYF.

The chain combines TRBV7-6 with TRBJ2-3; the D gene is possibly TRBD2 (5 bases). With 1 base removed from V and 3 bases from J, the gap between germline ends came to 11 bases. Germline lookup yields CDR1 SGHVS and CDR2 FNYEAQ. CDR3 length equals 15 residues. CDR3 in DNA: TGTGCCAGCAGCTTAGGCGGGCTAGCAACAGATACGCAGTATTTT. Its translation: CASSLGGLATDTQYF. Combining the CDR3 with reference TRBV7-6 and TRBJ2-3 gives the whole variable domain GAGVSQSPRYKVTKRGQDVALRCDPISGHVSLYWYRQALGQGPEFLTYFNYEAQQDKSGLPNDRFSAERPEGSISTLTIQRTEQRDSAMYRCASSLGGLATDTQYFGPGTRLTVL.

The CDR3 bases are TGTGCCTGGAGTCGGGACAGGAATTCACCCCTCCACTTT. Translating it yields CAWSRDRNSPLHF. The chain couples TRBV30 to TRBJ1-6; 8 bases line up with TRBD1. Per germline, CDR1 GTSNPN and CDR2 SVGIG (reference sequence). With 2 bases clipped from V and 7 bases from J, the junction kept 1 base outside the gene matches. The length of the CDR3 is 13 residues.

This chain links TRBV6-5 with TRBJ1-3; maybe TRBD1 (6 bases). This CDR3 region has 15 residues. Germline V gives CDR1 MNHEY, CDR2 SVGAGI. Trimming left V 6 bases short and J 0 bases short, with 12 bases between. CDR3 DNA sequence: TGTGCCAGCAGAGCAACAGGGTCCTCTGGAAACACCATATATTTT. Its protein product is CASRATGSSGNTIYF.

The J gene is TRBJ2-1, the V gene TRBV4-2, with D possibly TRBD2 on 6 matching bases. Germline V gives CDR1 LGHNA, CDR2 YNFKEQ. There are 17 residues in the CDR3. Trimming cost V 0 bases and J 5 bases, with 17 bases left between them. The DNA of the CDR3 is TGTGCCAGCAGCCAAGATCAAACTAGCACGGGGGACAATGAGCAGTTCTTC. This gives the protein CASSQDQTSTGDNEQFF.

The V and J genes are TRBV7-9 and TRBJ2-1, with 7 nucleotides matching TRBD2. CDR1 is SEHNR, CDR2 FQNEAQ, per germline (reference sequence). This CDR3 contains 16 residues. The ends lost 3 bases at V and 7 bases at J; junction bases unmatched: 12. CDR3 loop: CASSFVLAGDINEQFF. Written as DNA, the CDR3 is TGTGCCAGCAGCTTCGTATTGGCGGGAGATATAAATGAGCAGTTCTTC.

The chain links TRBV5-4 to TRBJ1-2; D may be TRBD1 (6 bases). Germline V gives CDR1 SGHNT, CDR2 YYREEE (reference sequence). The CDR3 extends over 14 amino acids. Trimming removed 0 bases at V and 2 bases at J, with 8 bases between. The CDR3 protein is CASSLDRVNYGYTF. CDR3 nucleotide sequence: TGTGCCAGCAGCTTGGACAGGGTGAACTATGGCTACACCTTC.

J is TRBJ2-5 and V is TRBV24-1, with 7 bases fitting TRBD1. Germline CDR1 KGHDR, CDR2 SFDVKD. The CDR3 sequence is 15 residues long. With 6 bases clipped from V and 5 bases from J, the junction kept 11 bases outside the gene matches. The CDR3 region is CATSPGQVFRETQYF. The DNA of the CDR3 is TGTGCCACCAGTCCTGGACAGGTTTTTAGGGAGACCCAGTACTTC.

The chain couples TRBV5-1 to TRBJ1-5; D possibly corresponds to TRBD1 (6 bases). V lost 6 bases to trimming and J lost 2 bases, with 27 bases between them. CDR3 size: 19 residues. Germline assignment: CDR1 SGHRS and CDR2 YFSETQ. The CDR3 loop is CASTAAQGIKVRGNQPQHF. The CDR3 DNA follows: TGCGCCAGCACCGCAGCACAGGGAATAAAGGTTAGGGGCAATCAGCCCCAGCATTTT.